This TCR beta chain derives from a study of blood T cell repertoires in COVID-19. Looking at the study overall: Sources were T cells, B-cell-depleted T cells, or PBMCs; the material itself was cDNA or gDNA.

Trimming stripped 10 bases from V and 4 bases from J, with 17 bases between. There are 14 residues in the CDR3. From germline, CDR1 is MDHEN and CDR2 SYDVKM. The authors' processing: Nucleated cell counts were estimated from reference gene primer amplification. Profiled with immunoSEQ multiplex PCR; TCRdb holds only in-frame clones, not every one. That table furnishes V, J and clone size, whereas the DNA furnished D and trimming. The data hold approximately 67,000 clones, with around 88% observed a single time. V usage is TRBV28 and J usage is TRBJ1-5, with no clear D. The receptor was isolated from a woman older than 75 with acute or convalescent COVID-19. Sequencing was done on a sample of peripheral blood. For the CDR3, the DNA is TGTGCCACCAATGAGGGAAGAGAAAATCAGCCCCAGCATTTT. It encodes CATNEGRENQPQHF.